Shown below are 5 T cell receptor beta chains from a single sample sequenced in a study of shared clonotypes between healthy human individuals. In the naive CD8 group, cells lacked CD45RO and were positively selected for CCR7, so terminally differentiated effector memory CD45RA+ cells were left out. Using immunoSEQ multiplex PCR, the repertoire was profiled, and TCRdb retains in-frame clones only, with some absent. Of about 2,100,000 clones in the sample, around 93% were seen once. The sample taken for sequencing was naive CD8+ T cells from PBMCs. All receptors derive from a man between 18 and 29 years old in good health. Some clones in this sample may be carry-over from other donors' samples.

V is TRBV5-1 and J is TRBJ1-3, with D possibly TRBD1 on 6 matching bases. The V and J ends lost 6 bases and 2 bases respectively, with 21 bases between them. CDR3 length: 17 amino acids. Germline CDR1 is SGHRS and CDR2 is YFSETQ. For the CDR3, the DNA is TGCGCCAGCAAGCCCAACCCCAGGGACAACCCTGGAAACACCATATATTTT. Its protein product is CASKPNPRDNPGNTIYF.

The chain links TRBV5-4 to TRBJ1-1; no definite D call. Trimming shortened V by 4 bases and J by 8 bases, and 12 bases separated the two germline ends. This CDR3 is 12 amino acids long. The germline V gene has CDR1 SGHNT and CDR2 YYREEE (reference sequence). The chain's CDR3 is CASSPRTGEAFF. Written as DNA, the CDR3 is TGTGCCAGCAGCCCGCGGACGGGAGAAGCTTTCTTT.

On this clone itself: This specimen includes other DNA sequences encoding the same CDR3. The chain links TRBV9 to TRBJ2-7; no definite D call. This CDR3 spans 14 amino acids. Germline lookup yields CDR1 SGDLS and CDR2 YYNGEE. V lost 0 bases and J 0 bases, leaving 7 bases between the germline ends. In nucleotides, the CDR3 is TGTGCCAGCAGCGTAGGCGGTCCCTCCTACGAGCAGTACTTC. Protein product: CASSVGGPSYEQYF.

The chain recombines TRBV28 with TRBJ1-2, with unresolved D. This CDR3 comprises 14 residues. Germline CDR1 reads MDHEN; CDR2 reads SYDVKM. Trimming shortened V by 3 bases and J by 7 bases, and 15 bases separated the two germline ends. Written as DNA, the CDR3 is TGTGCCAGCAGTTTTAGAGGTTATCGGGTTGGCTACACCTTC. Its translation: CASSFRGYRVGYTF.

V is TRBV4-1 and J is TRBJ1-1; D is uncertain. Trimming shortened V by 0 bases and J by 5 bases, and 16 bases separated the two germline ends. The CDR3 is 16 residues long. Germline CDR1 reads MGHRA; CDR2 reads YSYEKL. CDR3 protein: CASSQDRVVVGTEAFF. DNA of the CDR3: TGCGCCAGCAGCCAAGATCGGGTTGTGGTTGGTACTGAAGCTTTCTTT.